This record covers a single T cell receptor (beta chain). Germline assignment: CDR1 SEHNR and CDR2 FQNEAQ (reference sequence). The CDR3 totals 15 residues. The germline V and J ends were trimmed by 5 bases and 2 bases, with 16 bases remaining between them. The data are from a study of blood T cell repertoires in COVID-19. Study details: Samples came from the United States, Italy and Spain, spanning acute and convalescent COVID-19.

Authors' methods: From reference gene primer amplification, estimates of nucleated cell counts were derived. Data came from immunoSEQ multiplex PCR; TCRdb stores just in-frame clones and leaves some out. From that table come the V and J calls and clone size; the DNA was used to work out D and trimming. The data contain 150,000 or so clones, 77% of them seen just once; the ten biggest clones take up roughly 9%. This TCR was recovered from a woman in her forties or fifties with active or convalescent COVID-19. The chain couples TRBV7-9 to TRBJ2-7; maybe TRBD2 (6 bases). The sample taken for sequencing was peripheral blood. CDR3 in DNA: TGTGCCAGCAGCATCCGACACGGAGGGGCCTACGAGCAGTACTTC. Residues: CASSIRHGGAYEQYF. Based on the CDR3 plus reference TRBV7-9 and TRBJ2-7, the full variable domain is DTGVSQNPRHKITKRGQNVTFRCDPISEHNRLYWYRQTLGQGPEFLTYFQNEAQLEKSRLLSDRFSAERPKGSFSTLEIQRTEQGDSAMYLCASSIRHGGAYEQYFGPGTRLTVT.